These T cell receptor beta chains were read from a single sample in a study of blood T cells in healthy people across ages. TCRdb redid the calling of the 5' RACE reads with MiXCR, one entry per CDR3 protein. Here the sample spans approximately 820,000 distinct CDR3 sequences, around 43% being singletons. The sequenced sample was blood. The receptors were sampled from a man in his fifties or sixties in good health. CDR3s include the opening cysteine and the closing phenylalanine or tryptophan. D genes are given only for firm matches. Clone size, where shown, is once, few, many, or a class for clones that have expanded.

J gene: TRBJ2-7
clone size: -
D gene: -
V gene: TRBV5-6
CDR3 DNA: TGTGCCAGCAGCTTGACAGGGCCGACCTACGAGCAGTACTTC
CDR3 protein: CASSLTGPTYEQYF

J gene: TRBJ2-3
clone size: -
D gene: -
V gene: TRBV20-1
CDR3 DNA: TGCAGTGCTGTACGCGGGACCACAGATACGCAGTATTTT
CDR3 protein: CSAVRGTTDTQYF

J gene: TRBJ2-3
clone size: -
D gene: -
V gene: TRBV7-9
CDR3 DNA: TGTGCCAGCAGCCGTCTTGATGTAGATACGCAGTATTTT
CDR3 protein: CASSRLDVDTQYF

J gene: TRBJ2-2
clone size: -
D gene: -
V gene: TRBV20-1
CDR3 DNA: TGCAGTGCTAGAAGTGCAGGGCGGAACACCGGGGAGCTGTTTTTT
CDR3 protein: CSARSAGRNTGELFF

J gene: TRBJ2-3
clone size: few
D gene: TRBD2
V gene: TRBV10-3
CDR3 DNA: TGTGCCATTTCGCCGGGACTAGCGGGACAGGGGGATACGCAGTATTTT
CDR3 protein: CAISPGLAGQGDTQYF

J gene: TRBJ2-1
clone size: -
D gene: TRBD1
V gene: TRBV5-1
CDR3 DNA: TGCGCCAGCAGCTTGAGCGAGACAGGGAAGACTGAGCAGTTCTTC
CDR3 protein: CASSLSETGKTEQFF

J gene: TRBJ1-2
clone size: -
D gene: TRBD1
V gene: TRBV5-1
CDR3 DNA: TGCGCCAGCAGCCTACAGGGGCAGGCCAACTATGGCTACACCTTC
CDR3 protein: CASSLQGQANYGYTF

J gene: TRBJ1-6
clone size: -
D gene: -
V gene: TRBV4-1
CDR3 DNA: TGCGCCAGCAGCCAAGGTGCCAGAGGATCACCCCTCCACTTT
CDR3 protein: CASSQGARGSPLHF

J gene: TRBJ1-2
clone size: -
D gene: -
V gene: TRBV5-5
CDR3 DNA: TGTGCCAGCAGCTTAGAATACAGCCCCCGATATGGCTACACCTTC
CDR3 protein: CASSLEYSPRYGYTF

J gene: TRBJ2-3
clone size: few
D gene: -
V gene: TRBV20-1
CDR3 DNA: TGCAGTGCTAGTGGTGGGGCCAGGGGAAGCACAGATACGCAGTATTTT
CDR3 protein: CSASGGARGSTDTQYF

J gene: TRBJ2-7
clone size: -
D gene: -
V gene: TRBV20-1
CDR3 DNA: TGCAGTGCTAGAGATCAAATCACTGGGACCTACGAGCAGTACTTC
CDR3 protein: CSARDQITGTYEQYF

J gene: TRBJ2-7
clone size: few
D gene: TRBD2
V gene: TRBV19
CDR3 DNA: TGTGCCAGTAGTGCCGGGGGGTACACCTACGAGCAGTACTTC
CDR3 protein: CASSAGGYTYEQYF

J gene: TRBJ2-1
clone size: once
D gene: TRBD2
V gene: TRBV19
CDR3 DNA: TGTGCCAGTAGTCAACTAGCGGGGGGGCTAGCCTACAATGAGCAGTTCTTC
CDR3 protein: CASSQLAGGLAYNEQFF

J gene: TRBJ2-1
clone size: many
D gene: TRBD2
V gene: TRBV20-1
CDR3 DNA: TGCAGTGCGAACCTAGCGGGGGCAACCAATGAGCAGTTCTTC
CDR3 protein: CSANLAGATNEQFF

J gene: TRBJ1-4
clone size: few
D gene: -
V gene: TRBV20-1
CDR3 DNA: TGCAGTGCTAGAGATCAACAGCGGTCTGATGAAAAACTGTTTTTT
CDR3 protein: CSARDQQRSDEKLFF

J gene: TRBJ2-5
clone size: -
D gene: -
V gene: TRBV3-1
CDR3 DNA: TGTGCCAGCAGCCGCCGGGCTTCTCAAGAGACCCAGTACTTC
CDR3 protein: CASSRRASQETQYF

J gene: TRBJ1-2
clone size: -
D gene: -
V gene: TRBV30
CDR3 DNA: TGTGCCTGGAGTCTGTCAGGTGGCTACACCTTC
CDR3 protein: CAWSLSGGYTF

J gene: TRBJ2-7
clone size: few
D gene: -
V gene: TRBV6-5
CDR3 DNA: TGTGCCAGCAGTTACTCGGGGGCAGGAACACCCCAGAGCTCCTACGAGCAGTACTTC
CDR3 protein: CASSYSGAGTPQSSYEQYF

J gene: TRBJ2-2
clone size: -
D gene: -
V gene: TRBV30
CDR3 DNA: TGTGCCTGGAGTGTGACGGGGGGCGCCACCGGGGAGCTGTTTTTT
CDR3 protein: CAWSVTGGATGELFF

J gene: TRBJ1-2
clone size: -
D gene: TRBD1
V gene: TRBV3-1
CDR3 DNA: TGTGCCACCCAAACAGGGGCCTATGGCTACACCTTC
CDR3 protein: CATQTGAYGYTF

J gene: TRBJ2-7
clone size: -
D gene: TRBD1
V gene: TRBV6-1
CDR3 DNA: TGTGCCAGCAGAGCCGGGACAGGATACTACGAGCAGTACTTC
CDR3 protein: CASRAGTGYYEQYF

J gene: TRBJ1-4
clone size: few
D gene: -
V gene: TRBV7-8
CDR3 DNA: TGTGCCAGCAGCCTTGGGGGTTCTCGGGAAAAACTGTTTTTT
CDR3 protein: CASSLGGSREKLFF

J gene: TRBJ2-6
clone size: -
D gene: TRBD1
V gene: TRBV5-5
CDR3 DNA: TGTGCCAGCAGCTTGGTACAGGGGGCTGGGGCCAACGGCCTGACTTTC
CDR3 protein: CASSLVQGAGANGLTF

J gene: TRBJ1-2
clone size: few
D gene: -
V gene: TRBV12-3/TRBV12-4
CDR3 DNA: TGTGCCAGCAGTGTTGGACAGATTGGCTACACCTTC
CDR3 protein: CASSVGQIGYTF

J gene: TRBJ2-7
clone size: many
D gene: -
V gene: TRBV20-1
CDR3 DNA: TGCAGTGCCATGACACAAACCTACGAGCAGTACTTC
CDR3 protein: CSAMTQTYEQYF

J gene: TRBJ2-1
clone size: once
D gene: TRBD1
V gene: TRBV28
CDR3 DNA: TGTGCCAGCAGGGAAGGGAGGGGACAGGGAAGGAATGAGCAGTTCTTC
CDR3 protein: CASREGRGQGRNEQFF

J gene: TRBJ2-3
clone size: few
D gene: TRBD1
V gene: TRBV5-1
CDR3 DNA: TGCGCCAGCAGCGTAACCGGGACAGGGTCCACAGATACGCAGTATTTT
CDR3 protein: CASSVTGTGSTDTQYF

J gene: TRBJ2-7
clone size: -
D gene: -
V gene: TRBV28
CDR3 DNA: TGTGCCAGCAAATTTAGGGGGTACGAGCAGTACTTC
CDR3 protein: CASKFRGYEQYF

J gene: TRBJ1-2
clone size: many
D gene: -
V gene: TRBV5-6
CDR3 DNA: TGTGCCAGCAGCTTGGAATATGGCTACACCTTC
CDR3 protein: CASSLEYGYTF

J gene: TRBJ2-5
clone size: -
D gene: TRBD1
V gene: TRBV6-2/TRBV6-3
CDR3 DNA: TGTGCCAGCAGTCCGAGCTGGGACAGATACAATGAGCAGTACTTC
CDR3 protein: CASSPSWDRYNEQYF

J gene: TRBJ2-1
clone size: many
D gene: TRBD2
V gene: TRBV28
CDR3 DNA: TGTGCCAGCAGTTTCTTGGGGGGGGGAAACAATGAGCAGTTCTTC
CDR3 protein: CASSFLGGGNNEQFF

J gene: TRBJ2-3
clone size: -
D gene: -
V gene: TRBV20-1
CDR3 DNA: TGCAGTGCTAGGTGGTCTGGCACAGATACGCAGTATTTT
CDR3 protein: CSARWSGTDTQYF

J gene: TRBJ2-7
clone size: -
D gene: TRBD2
V gene: TRBV6-2/TRBV6-3
CDR3 DNA: TGTGCCAGCAGACCGGGACTAGCGGGGGCGGAGCACGAGCAGTACTTC
CDR3 protein: CASRPGLAGAEHEQYF

J gene: TRBJ1-2
clone size: -
D gene: -
V gene: TRBV12-3/TRBV12-4
CDR3 DNA: TGTGCCAGCAGTTTCGGGGGGCAAGATCGCGATAACTATGGCTACACCTTC
CDR3 protein: CASSFGGQDRDNYGYTF

J gene: TRBJ2-1
clone size: many
D gene: -
V gene: TRBV5-1
CDR3 DNA: TGTGCCAGCAGCTTAGGGGGGCCCTACAATGAGCAGTTCTTC
CDR3 protein: CASSLGGPYNEQFF

J gene: TRBJ2-5
clone size: few
D gene: -
V gene: TRBV7-9
CDR3 DNA: TGTGCCAGCAGCTTAGGGTCTTCCCAAGAGACCCAGTACTTC
CDR3 protein: CASSLGSSQETQYF

J gene: TRBJ1-1
clone size: few
D gene: -
V gene: TRBV5-1
CDR3 DNA: TGCGCCAGCAGCTTGGAGATGAACACTGAAGCTTTCTTT
CDR3 protein: CASSLEMNTEAFF

J gene: TRBJ2-3
clone size: -
D gene: -
V gene: TRBV28
CDR3 DNA: TGTGCCAGCAGTCCCCAGACAGGAACAAATACGCAGTATTTT
CDR3 protein: CASSPQTGTNTQYF

J gene: TRBJ2-3
clone size: few
D gene: TRBD2
V gene: TRBV20-1
CDR3 DNA: TGCAGTGCTAGGCGGGGGAGACCACAAGATACGCAGTATTTT
CDR3 protein: CSARRGRPQDTQYF

J gene: TRBJ2-5
clone size: few
D gene: -
V gene: TRBV7-2
CDR3 DNA: TGTGCCAGCAGCTTATCGCGGGGTGACTTGGGGACCCAGTACTTC
CDR3 protein: CASSLSRGDLGTQYF

J gene: TRBJ2-7
clone size: many
D gene: -
V gene: TRBV29-1
CDR3 DNA: TGCAGCGTTGAGGGGCAGGGAGGTTACGAGCAGTACTTC
CDR3 protein: CSVEGQGGYEQYF

J gene: TRBJ2-3
clone size: -
D gene: TRBD2
V gene: TRBV20-1
CDR3 DNA: TGCAGTGCCAACCGGGAGGGACTCACAGATACGCAGTATTTT
CDR3 protein: CSANREGLTDTQYF

J gene: TRBJ1-4
clone size: once
D gene: TRBD1
V gene: TRBV7-9
CDR3 DNA: TGTGCCAGCAGCAAAGGGACAGGAGAGCTGTTTTTT
CDR3 protein: CASSKGTGELFF

J gene: TRBJ2-1
clone size: -
D gene: TRBD2
V gene: TRBV5-5
CDR3 DNA: TGTGCCAGCAGCCCGACCGGGGGGAACTTCAATGAGCAGTTCTTC
CDR3 protein: CASSPTGGNFNEQFF

J gene: TRBJ2-1
clone size: -
D gene: TRBD2
V gene: TRBV7-9
CDR3 DNA: TGTGCCAGCAGCCGCTGGACTAGCGGGAATGAGCAGTTCTTC
CDR3 protein: CASSRWTSGNEQFF

J gene: TRBJ1-1
clone size: few
D gene: -
V gene: TRBV28
CDR3 DNA: TGTGCCAGCAGTTCCCGACAGGACCATGAAGCTTTCTTT
CDR3 protein: CASSSRQDHEAFF

J gene: TRBJ2-7
clone size: -
D gene: -
V gene: TRBV9
CDR3 DNA: TGTGCCAGCAGCGAGCGGGAAGGGAACAGGGCCAACGAGCAGTACTTC
CDR3 protein: CASSEREGNRANEQYF

J gene: TRBJ2-7
clone size: -
D gene: -
V gene: TRBV6-1
CDR3 DNA: TGTGCCAGCAGTGAATTAGGGGCCATACCCTACGAGCAGTACTTC
CDR3 protein: CASSELGAIPYEQYF

J gene: TRBJ1-1
clone size: -
D gene: TRBD1
V gene: TRBV4-1
CDR3 DNA: TGCGCCAGCAGCCAAGGGACAGGGAGGTGGATGAACACTGAAGCTTTCTTT
CDR3 protein: CASSQGTGRWMNTEAFF

J gene: TRBJ2-7
clone size: many
D gene: TRBD1
V gene: TRBV20-1
CDR3 DNA: TGCAGTGCTATGTTAGGACAGGGGGGGTTGGAGCAGTACTTC
CDR3 protein: CSAMLGQGGLEQYF

J gene: TRBJ2-5
clone size: -
D gene: -
V gene: TRBV7-2
CDR3 DNA: TGTGCCGTTATCGGGGCAGGCCGAGAGACCCAGTACTTC
CDR3 protein: CAVIGAGRETQYF

J gene: TRBJ2-2
clone size: few
D gene: -
V gene: TRBV7-9
CDR3 DNA: TGTGCCAGCAGCCCGGCGGGGCCTAACACCGGGGAGCTGTTTTTT
CDR3 protein: CASSPAGPNTGELFF

J gene: TRBJ2-7
clone size: few
D gene: -
V gene: TRBV5-5
CDR3 DNA: TGTGCCAGCAGCCCCTATGGGGGGGCGAAAACCTACGAGCAGTACTTC
CDR3 protein: CASSPYGGAKTYEQYF

J gene: TRBJ2-3
clone size: -
D gene: -
V gene: TRBV5-5
CDR3 DNA: TGTGCCAGCAGCCTAACTACCGGGACAAAACTAACAGATACGCAGTATTTT
CDR3 protein: CASSLTTGTKLTDTQYF

J gene: TRBJ1-4
clone size: -
D gene: -
V gene: TRBV30
CDR3 DNA: TGTGCCTGGAGCGCTGGGGACGGAACTAATGAAAAACTGTTTTTT
CDR3 protein: CAWSAGDGTNEKLFF